This TCR beta chain was sequenced during a study of T cell responses to AZD1222 COVID-19 vaccine (dated by TCRdb to about 2021). Regarding the study in general: AZD1222 recipients whose second dose came at about 4 weeks and those whose second dose came at about 12 weeks were combined into one group, since spike-specific TCR depth and breadth did not differ between the two schedules. A total of more than 230 trial participants underwent TCR sequencing, of whom some 200 had received two doses of AZD1222 and around 26 had received two doses of the MenACWY control vaccine. Trial participants were enrolled by age into subgroups of 18-55, 56-69 and 70-plus years, and about 150, 27 and 61 TCR-sequenced participants, respectively, were included in these subgroups.

As encoded in the germline V gene (reference sequence), CDR1 is SGHNT while CDR2 is YYREEE. Reading from cysteine to phenylalanine, the CDR3 counts 14 amino acids. CDR3 DNA is the only sequence kept; it has 42 bases, read in frame from the first base. Compared with germline, V lacks 4 bases and J lacks 3 bases; bases without a gene match: 4. Results the study describes overall, beyond this receptor: Nearly half of unique spike-specific TCRs reportedly recognized epitopes outside regions mutated in the B.1.351 and B.1.1.7 variants. Conclusions about previously exposed vaccinees are limited, since just five to seven AZD1222 recipients were seropositive for SARS-CoV-2 at baseline. In the small 56-69-year group, the increase in depth fell short of significance, most likely because of low power. Participants were mostly white British, with more females than males. The authors suggested clonal diversity may have been underestimated. The whole spike protein was spanned by vaccine-associated CD4 TCRs, and dominant responses were seen in regions 160-218 and 743-854. Because no day 14 peak-response samples were available, repertoires were characterized only after the peak T cell response. Spike-specific TCR breadth and depth rose significantly after two AZD1222 doses compared with day 0 and with MenACWY recipients.

With respect to this clone: This clone's antigen is unknown. No much larger clone is present one base from it, and per-base qualities are unavailable.

The time point tag for this specimen amounts to: baseline before first vaccination. The vaccinee samples were drawn from two UK trials, COV001 and COV002, one of which was a single-blind randomized controlled phase 2/3 trial testing AZD1222 (ChAdOx1 nCoV-19) in healthy adults. For TCRbeta chain sequencing, PBMC samples were collected from trial participants at day 0 and at day 28 after the second dose. The CDR3 regions of human TCRbeta chains were analyzed by immunosequencing. In the authors' own workflow: TCRs in the repertoires were compared against a reference library of SARS-CoV-2-specific TCRs that had been generated with the MIRA antigen-specificity platform. Breadth meant the fraction of unique TCRs that were SARS-CoV-2-associated, whereas depth meant the fraction of total T cells that were SARS-CoV-2-associated. Using the MIRA data, each spike-specific TCR was assigned both to the spike region to which the TCR was reactive and to a CD4 or CD8 class. Log10-transformed breadth and depth values were compared by one-way ANOVA with Sidak's multiple comparisons tests. This immuneACCESS table, as held by TCRdb, lists in-frame sequences with V and J called but not all clones. Of the missing ones, under half trace to an unresolved V gene in checked studies; the others have no known cause. V and J calls and clone size are given by that table; D and trimming were obtained from the DNA. The sample profile shows about 94,000 clones; around nine tenths of them were found once. The top ten hold 13% of the sample.

The TCR sequence derives from an adult in good health. This specimen consisted of peripheral blood, obtained on day 0 of AZD1222 vaccination. The chain is made from TRBV5-4 and TRBJ2-5, with 9 middle bases fitting TRBD1. The CDR3 loop reads CASSPRDREETQYF. The sequenced DNA is TGTGCCAGCAGCCCACGGGACAGGGAAGAGACCCAGTACTTC.